Listed below are T cell receptor beta chains from one sample, sequenced in a study of cytomegalovirus exposure and HLA in healthy donors. Assay used: immunoSEQ multiplex PCR; TCRdb lists only in-frame clones, some missing. The sample contains 150,000 to 200,000 clones, approximately 80% of which appear only once. Sequenced material: PBMCs. All receptors come from a middle-aged woman in good health and CMV-seronegative. Each CDR3 is given with its conserved first and last residue. D genes are given only for firm matches. Size is stated for part of the rows, as once, few or many counts, or as a class when the clone is expanded.

j_gene: TRBJ2-7; abundance: NA; v_gene: TRBV19; d_gene: NA; CDR3nt: TGTGCCAGTAGTTATCTAGGCTACGAGCAGTACTTC; CDR3aa: CASSYLGYEQYF
j_gene: TRBJ1-1; abundance: NA; v_gene: TRBV19; d_gene: NA; CDR3nt: TGTGCCAGTAGTATAGACGCCGGTTTAGACACTGAAGCTTTCTTT; CDR3aa: CASSIDAGLDTEAFF
j_gene: TRBJ2-3; abundance: NA; v_gene: TRBV6-1; d_gene: NA; CDR3nt: TGTGCCAGCATTGGTAGATCCACAGATACGCAGTATTTT; CDR3aa: CASIGRSTDTQYF
j_gene: TRBJ2-5; abundance: NA; v_gene: TRBV5-1; d_gene: NA; CDR3nt: TGCGCCAGCAGCTTGTTGGGGGGGCAACTACAAGAGACCCAGTACTTC; CDR3aa: CASSLLGGQLQETQYF
j_gene: TRBJ1-5; abundance: NA; v_gene: TRBV28; d_gene: NA; CDR3nt: TGTGCCAGCAGTGCCGTCCAGGGGCTTCTCTATCAGCCCCAGCATTTT; CDR3aa: CASSAVQGLLYQPQHF
j_gene: TRBJ2-3; abundance: NA; v_gene: TRBV7-8; d_gene: NA; CDR3nt: TGTGCCAGCAGCTTACTCTCTAGCACAGATACGCAGTATTTT; CDR3aa: CASSLLSSTDTQYF
j_gene: TRBJ2-2; abundance: NA; v_gene: TRBV11-1; d_gene: TRBD2; CDR3nt: TGTGCCAGCAGCGCAAAAACTGGGGGGGGGACCGGGGAGCTGTTTTTT; CDR3aa: CASSAKTGGGTGELFF
j_gene: TRBJ1-6; abundance: NA; v_gene: TRBV23-1; d_gene: TRBD1; CDR3nt: TGCGCCAGCACCTCGCGGACAGGGGAAAATTCACCCCTCCACTTT; CDR3aa: CASTSRTGENSPLHF
j_gene: TRBJ1-1; abundance: NA; v_gene: TRBV19; d_gene: TRBD1; CDR3nt: TGTGCCAGTAGTACGAGACAGGGAAAGACTGAAGCTTTCTTT; CDR3aa: CASSTRQGKTEAFF
j_gene: TRBJ1-1; abundance: NA; v_gene: TRBV6-6; d_gene: NA; CDR3nt: TGTGCCAGCAGATTACAGGGATTTAGGACTGAAGCTTTCTTT; CDR3aa: CASRLQGFRTEAFF
j_gene: TRBJ2-3; abundance: NA; v_gene: TRBV9; d_gene: TRBD2; CDR3nt: TGTGCCAGCAGCGTAGGGGAGGGACTTTATACGCAGTATTTT; CDR3aa: CASSVGEGLYTQYF
j_gene: TRBJ1-2; abundance: NA; v_gene: TRBV18; d_gene: TRBD1; CDR3nt: TGTGCCAGCTCAAGGCAGGGGGCTAACTATGGCTACACCTTC; CDR3aa: CASSRQGANYGYTF
j_gene: TRBJ2-5; abundance: NA; v_gene: TRBV6-1; d_gene: NA; CDR3nt: TGTGCCAGCTTCAGGGCTTTCGGGGAGACCCAGTACTTC; CDR3aa: CASFRAFGETQYF
j_gene: TRBJ2-7; abundance: NA; v_gene: TRBV11-3; d_gene: TRBD1; CDR3nt: TGTGCCAGCAGTGGACGTACAGCAGCGACAGGGGCCTGGGGAGAGCAGTACTTC; CDR3aa: CASSGRTAATGAWGEQYF
j_gene: TRBJ1-2; abundance: NA; v_gene: TRBV2; d_gene: TRBD1; CDR3nt: TGTGCCAGCAGATCCGAGACAGGGAACTATGGCTACACCTTC; CDR3aa: CASRSETGNYGYTF
j_gene: TRBJ2-2; abundance: few; v_gene: TRBV11-2; d_gene: NA; CDR3nt: TGTGCCAGCATCCGGGACTCCGGGGAGCTGTTTTTT; CDR3aa: CASIRDSGELFF
j_gene: TRBJ1-2; abundance: NA; v_gene: TRBV5-4; d_gene: NA; CDR3nt: TGTGCCAGCAGCTACCCGGCAGGTTCCCCCTATGGCTACACCTTC; CDR3aa: CASSYPAGSPYGYTF
j_gene: TRBJ2-1; abundance: NA; v_gene: TRBV12-5; d_gene: NA; CDR3nt: TGTGCTAGTGGTTTGCCCACCGCTAGTGAGCAGTTCTTC; CDR3aa: CASGLPTASEQFF
j_gene: TRBJ1-3; abundance: NA; v_gene: TRBV12-5; d_gene: TRBD1; CDR3nt: TGTGCTAGTGGTTTGGTAGTTAAGACAGGGGACGGAGGAGACACCATATATTTT; CDR3aa: CASGLVVKTGDGGDTIYF
j_gene: TRBJ1-2; abundance: NA; v_gene: TRBV29-1; d_gene: TRBD1; CDR3nt: TGCAGTGCGACAGGGGGGGGTGGCTACACCTTC; CDR3aa: CSATGGGGYTF
j_gene: TRBJ2-7; abundance: few; v_gene: TRBV11-1; d_gene: TRBD1; CDR3nt: TGTGCCAGCAGCTTAGGGTCGGGACAGGGAAGCAAGCAGTACTTC; CDR3aa: CASSLGSGQGSKQYF
j_gene: TRBJ2-1; abundance: NA; v_gene: TRBV7-7; d_gene: TRBD1; CDR3nt: TGTGCCAGCAGCTTAGACAGGGGGACCGAGGGCGAGCAGTTCTTC; CDR3aa: CASSLDRGTEGEQFF
j_gene: TRBJ2-3; abundance: NA; v_gene: TRBV29-1; d_gene: TRBD1; CDR3nt: TGCAGCGTTGGTCCCGGGACAGGTTCGGCTGTAGATACGCAGTATTTT; CDR3aa: CSVGPGTGSAVDTQYF
j_gene: TRBJ1-1; abundance: few; v_gene: TRBV7-2; d_gene: NA; CDR3nt: TGTGCCAGCAGCTCGGAACGGGGGGCTGAAGCTTTCTTT; CDR3aa: CASSSERGAEAFF
j_gene: TRBJ1-1; abundance: NA; v_gene: TRBV7-8; d_gene: NA; CDR3nt: TGTGCCAGCAGCTTAACCATCACCCGGGGGGCTTTCTTT; CDR3aa: CASSLTITRGAFF
j_gene: TRBJ2-2; abundance: few; v_gene: TRBV7-2; d_gene: TRBD2; CDR3nt: TGTGCCAGCAGCCCCGGACTAGCGGGCGGATATCGTTTTCGGGAGCTGTTTTTT; CDR3aa: CASSPGLAGGYRFRELFF
j_gene: TRBJ1-2; abundance: NA; v_gene: TRBV30; d_gene: NA; CDR3nt: TGTGCCTGGAGTGTTTCCGGCAGGCGACGCTATGGCTACACCTTC; CDR3aa: CAWSVSGRRRYGYTF
j_gene: TRBJ1-2; abundance: NA; v_gene: TRBV5-6; d_gene: TRBD1; CDR3nt: TGTGCCAGCAGTTTGGGCCAGGGGGCCTATGGCTACACCTTC; CDR3aa: CASSLGQGAYGYTF
j_gene: TRBJ2-3; abundance: NA; v_gene: TRBV9; d_gene: NA; CDR3nt: TGTGCCAGCAGCGCCAACCCCCCAGTTCTAGATACGCAGTATTTT; CDR3aa: CASSANPPVLDTQYF
j_gene: TRBJ1-5; abundance: NA; v_gene: TRBV27; d_gene: NA; CDR3nt: TGTGCCAGCAGTTTATCGGGACAAAATAGCAATCAGCCCCAGCATTTT; CDR3aa: CASSLSGQNSNQPQHF
j_gene: TRBJ2-3; abundance: NA; v_gene: TRBV28; d_gene: NA; CDR3nt: TGTGCCAGCAGTTTTTTGTCAGGGCAGGACACAGATACGCAGTATTTT; CDR3aa: CASSFLSGQDTDTQYF
j_gene: TRBJ2-2; abundance: NA; v_gene: TRBV7-9; d_gene: NA; CDR3nt: TGTTCCAGCAGCATCAGCGGTGACACCGGGGAGCTGTTTTTT; CDR3aa: CSSSISGDTGELFF
j_gene: TRBJ2-5; abundance: NA; v_gene: TRBV9; d_gene: NA; CDR3nt: TGTGCCAGCAGCCTAAACTTAGCGAAGCAAGAGACCCAGTACTTC; CDR3aa: CASSLNLAKQETQYF